The T cell receptor (beta chain) under discussion was sequenced for a study of T cell responses to AZD1222 COVID-19 vaccine. On the study more broadly: Whether given at about 4 or about 12 weeks, second doses were pooled. Study conclusions and caveats: A reported finding is that nearly half of spike-specific TCRs target unmutated variant regions. Dominant at 160-218 and 743-854, vaccine-associated CD4 TCRs also spanned spike. Following two doses of AZD1222, Spike-specific TCR breadth and depth rose.

About this clone: Its antigen is currently unknown.

Germline V gene data show CDR1 as SQVTM and CDR2 as ANQGSEA. The CDR3 length is 15 residues. V lost 4 bases and J lost 4, with 20 bases in between. Profiled with immunoSEQ multiplex PCR; TCRdb holds only in-frame clones, not every one. The sample records approximately 100,000 clones, approximately 92% being singletons. The genes are TRBV29-1 and TRBJ2-7; D could derive from TRBD1 or TRBD2 (6 bases each). The clonotype originates from an adult in good health. The sample here was peripheral blood, taken on day 0 of AZD1222 vaccination. The CDR3 spells CSVVGGQRGRYEQYF. Here the CDR3 DNA reads TGCAGCGTTGTGGGGGGACAAAGGGGAAGGTACGAGCAGTACTTC.